This T cell receptor (beta chain) was sequenced for a study of blood T cell repertoires in COVID-19. How the authors handled the data: Cell counts per sample came from amplifying reference gene primers. Sequenced by immunoSEQ multiplex PCR; TCRdb stores in-frame clones only, minus some. V, J and clone size are taken as reported in that table, and D and trimming were inferred from the DNA itself. This table holds about 85,000 clones, roughly 89% found once. This CDR3 region has 12 residues. Trimming shortened V by 7 bases and J by 2 bases, and 12 bases separated the two germline ends. Germline CDR1 and CDR2: SQVTM and ANQGSEA.

Source material: peripheral blood. The rearrangement links TRBV29-1 to TRBJ2-7, with D unresolved. The source is a man aged 45-65 years with acute or convalescent COVID-19. The CDR3 reads CSALTGPYEQYF. The DNA for the CDR3 is TGCAGCGCCTTAACCGGTCCCTACGAGCAGTACTTC.